The 7 T cell receptor beta chains given below trace back to one sample, sequenced in a study of T and B cells in COVID-19 patients. TRB was amplified from about 250-500 ng of blood genomic DNA. TRB rearrangements were amplified by multiplex PCR with BIOMED2 TRB-A/B primers. In TCRdb, the multiplex PCR reads were re-called with MiXCR into one record per CDR3 protein. The table has about 14,000 distinct CDR3 sequences, 29% seen once. What was sequenced was blood. These receptors all stem from a human donor who had recovered from COVID-19.

About this clonotype: The junction departs from germline at one end; a sequencing error may be responsible. The rearrangement uses TRBV6-5 and TRBJ1-4; D may be TRBD1 (6 bases). CDR1 is MNHEY and CDR2 is SVGAGI in the germline V gene. CDR3 length: 14 amino acids. CDR3 protein: CAGSRDISNEKLFF. The CDR3 DNA follows: TGTGCCGGCAGCCGGGACATATCTAATGAAAAACTGTTTTTT.

This clonotype was seen a few times. V is TRBV27 and J is TRBJ1-1; TRBD1 matches at 8 bases. Germline CDR1 is MNHEY and CDR2 is SMNVEV (reference sequence). This CDR3 comprises 14 residues. With V trimmed by 6 bases and J by 4 bases, 7 bases remained unmatched. The CDR3 protein is CASRPGGGGTEAFF. The CDR3, as DNA: TGTGCCAGCAGGCCAGGGGGCGGGGGCACTGAAGCTTTCTTT.

Note on this clonotype: A read error may explain this, as a much larger clone is one base away. The J gene is TRBJ2-1, the V gene TRBV18; TRBD2 is a possible D gene (5 bases). V lost 7 bases and J lost 3, with 16 bases in between. Germline CDR1 and CDR2: KGHSH and LQKENI. The length of the CDR3 is 15 residues. This CDR3 reads CASLPGIGNYNEQFF. The CDR3 DNA sequence: TGTGCCAGCTTACCGGGGATAGGAAACTACAATGAGCAGTTCTTC.

This clonotype is medium-sized (0.01 to 0.1%) in the sample. The rearrangement uses TRBV30 and TRBJ2-2, with D perhaps TRBD1 or TRBD2 (6 bases each). The CDR3 runs 15 residues. Between the trimmed V and J ends, which lost 8 bases and 0 bases, there was a span of 16 bases. Germline loops: CDR1 GTSNPN, CDR2 SVGIG (reference sequence). The CDR3 reads CALDAGTSNTGELFF. The CDR3 DNA reads as TGTGCCCTCGACGCGGGGACATCGAACACCGGGGAGCTGTTTTTT.

This clonotype showed up just a few times. The rearrangement links TRBV6-1 to TRBJ1-2; D is perhaps TRBD1 (5 bases). The V gene's germline CDR1 is MNHNS and CDR2 SASEGT. This CDR3 region has 15 residues. V was pared by 8 bases and J by 2 bases, with 18 bases between. CDR3 sequence (DNA): TGTGCCAGCGCCTCCCAGGTAGGGGTCAACTATGGCTACACCTTC. Protein: CASASQVGVNYGYTF.

The table lists this clonotype with a few counts. V is TRBV6-1 and J is TRBJ2-3; D may be TRBD2 (6 bases). The length of the CDR3 is 12 residues. The V end was cut by 3 bases, the J end by 11 bases, with 12 bases between. Germline CDR1 and CDR2: MNHNS and SASEGT. CDR3 loop: CASSDLSRGQYF. DNA for the CDR3: TGTGCCAGCAGTGACCTCTCGCGGGGGCAGTATTTT.

In its sample, this clonotype was seen once. This sequence joins TRBV12-3 or TRBV12-4 and TRBJ1-6, with D perhaps TRBD1 (5 bases). CDR3 size: 14 residues. The V end was cut by 5 bases, the J end by 9 bases, with 14 bases between. The CDR3 reads CASSGRDEASPLHF. CDR3 nucleotides: TGTGCCAGCAGTGGCAGGGACGAGGCTTCACCCCTCCACTTT.